The 2 T cell receptor beta chains given below trace back to one sample, sequenced in a study of T cells in Graves' hyperthyroidism and ophthalmopathy (dated by TCRdb to the late 2010s). The library was prepared using multiplex PCR. The run used an Illumina HiSeq 2000. The TCR beta CDR3 regions were amplified from RNA transcripts. A first-round RT-PCR of the TCR CDR3 used the HTBI primer set with the Qiagen OneStep RT-PCR kit. TCRdb took the public reads, trimmed them with fastp at Q25, ran MiXCR for clone calling and kept in-frame beta chains. Every distinct CDR3 protein forms one entry, paired with its most common genes and DNA. Here the sample has hundreds of thousands of distinct CDR3 sequences; about 20% occur a single time. The ten largest make up 47% of the sample. The material sequenced was blood. These receptors were taken from a man aged 40-49 years with Graves' ophthalmopathy.

The V call is TRBV20-1, the J call TRBJ2-3; 12 bases align to TRBD2. J lost 6 bases, V lost 5 bases, and 9 bases had no gene match. This CDR3 spans 15 amino acids. The germline CDR1 and CDR2 sequences are DFQATT and SNEGSKA (reference sequence). This CDR3 reads CSAQTSGGLADTQYF. The CDR3 region has the DNA TGCAGTGCTCAAACTAGCGGGGGGTTGGCGGATACGCAGTATTTT.

The chain combines TRBV6-5 with TRBJ2-5; D not resolved. Trimming removed 2 bases at V and 1 base at J, with 8 bases between. This CDR3 contains 14 residues. CDR1 is MNHEY and CDR2 is SVGAGI in the germline V gene. Written as DNA, the CDR3 is TGTGCCAGCAGTTACGACCAGCGCCAAGAGACCCAGTACTTC. It encodes CASSYDQRQETQYF.